The 9 T cell receptor beta chains below were found in one sample sequenced in a study of CD8 T cells in ankylosing spondylitis. TCRdb itself ran the 5' RACE reads through MiXCR, one entry per CDR3 protein. Here the sample spans about 320,000 distinct CDR3 sequences, around a tenth being singletons. The sequenced sample consisted of blood, either unsorted or a sorted T cell fraction (not recorded which). The receptors stem from a female donor with ankylosing spondylitis or in good health (not recorded which).

The chain recombines TRBV7-3 with TRBJ2-1; 8 bases align to TRBD1. The CDR3 spans 17 residues. Trimming cost V 0 bases and J 7 bases; bases outside gene matches: 11. Looked up from germline, CDR1 is SGHTA and CDR2 is FQGTGA. The CDR3 DNA reads as TGTGCCAGCAGCTTAACGCCCGGGACAGGTCAAGGGAATGAGCAGTTCTTC. Residues: CASSLTPGTGQGNEQFF.

This clonotype was found many times. The V call is TRBV7-2, the J call TRBJ1-4; D gene uncertain. CDR1 is SGHTA, CDR2 FQGNSA, per germline. The CDR3 has 13 amino acids. The V end was cut by 1 base, the J end by 8 bases, with 8 bases between. The CDR3 sequence: CASSLVGLEKLFF. The DNA for the CDR3 is TGTGCCAGCAGCTTAGTCGGATTAGAAAAACTGTTTTTT.

This clonotype occurred many times. The rearrangement uses TRBV20-1 and TRBJ1-3; D unclear. V was clipped by 5 bases and J by 0 bases, with 11 bases between them. This CDR3 contains 14 residues. Germline values: CDR1 DFQATT, CDR2 SNEGSKA (reference sequence). The CDR3 nucleotides read TGCAGTGCTGTTAGAGGGTTCTCTGGAAACACCATATATTTT. Its translation is CSAVRGFSGNTIYF.

The chain uses TRBV5-1 and TRBJ2-5; 15 bases are shared with TRBD2. V shed 4 bases, J shed 8 bases, and the junction held 3 bases outside the gene matches. In germline, CDR1 is SGHRS, CDR2 YFSETQ. The CDR3 sequence is 14 residues long. The CDR3 protein is CASSGTSGGSTQYF. For the CDR3, the DNA is TGCGCCAGCAGCGGGACTAGCGGGGGGAGTACCCAGTACTTC.

This clonotype was observed at least ten times. This chain joins TRBV28 and TRBJ1-5; D not resolved. This CDR3 spans 14 amino acids. Deletions cut 2 bases from V and 5 bases from J, with 10 bases between. Germline values: CDR1 MDHEN, CDR2 SYDVKM. In nucleotides, the CDR3 is TGTGCCAGCAGTTTAAGGGCGGTGTATCAGCCCCAGCATTTT. Residues: CASSLRAVYQPQHF.

This clonotype was seen repeatedly, ten times or more. The V gene is TRBV5-1, the J gene TRBJ1-1; 10 bases fit TRBD1. With V trimmed by 4 bases and J by 7 bases, 7 bases remained unmatched. Germline loops: CDR1 SGHRS, CDR2 YFSETQ. The CDR3 runs to 14 residues. As DNA, the CDR3 is TGCGCCAGCAGCCTATCGACAGGGGGCCTTGAAGCTTTCTTT. It yields the protein CASSLSTGGLEAFF.

This clonotype was picked up a small number of times. The chain uses TRBV7-9 and TRBJ2-5, with D perhaps matching TRBD2 (5 bases). V was cut by 1 base and J by 3 bases, with 12 bases left in between. There are 15 residues in the CDR3. The V gene's germline CDR1 is SEHNR and CDR2 FQNEAQ (reference sequence). CDR3 sequence: CASSLVSGKEETQYF. The CDR3 region has the DNA TGTGCCAGCAGCTTAGTGTCCGGGAAGGAAGAGACCCAGTACTTC.

This clonotype was detected ten times or more. The CDR3 region is CASSVGWGDHEQFF. In DNA form, the CDR3 reads TGTGCCAGCAGCGTAGGATGGGGGGACCATGAGCAGTTCTTC. The chain couples TRBV9 to TRBJ2-1; D might be TRBD2 (6 bases). Germline V lookup: CDR1 SGDLS, CDR2 YYNGEE. The CDR3 extends over 14 amino acids. The germline V and J ends were trimmed by 0 bases and 8 bases, with 12 bases remaining between them.

At least ten counts were recorded for this clonotype. The rearrangement joins TRBV20-1 to TRBJ1-5; D remains ambiguous. This CDR3 is built from 14 residues. Between the trimmed V and J ends, which lost 0 bases and 6 bases, there was a span of 12 bases. In germline, CDR1 is DFQATT, CDR2 SNEGSKA (reference sequence). This CDR3 reads CSARELVAFQPQHF. The CDR3 DNA sequence: TGCAGTGCTAGAGAGTTAGTTGCTTTTCAGCCCCAGCATTTT.